The entry that follows covers one T cell receptor beta chain sequence. Assay: immunoSEQ multiplex PCR; the TCRdb copy retains only in-frame clones and omits some. The repertoire has about 260,000 clones, approximately 90% of them found once; the top ten carry 0.85% to 0.95%. The record originates from a study of blood T cell repertoires in COVID-19. The V end lost 0 bases, the J end lost 2 bases, and 7 bases lay between the germline ends. From germline, CDR1 is SGHRS and CDR2 YFSETQ. The CDR3 is 14 residues long. Sequencing was performed on PBMCs or T cells enriched from blood (not recorded which). The receptor was isolated from a man aged 50 to 59 who had been exposed to COVID-19. The V gene is TRBV5-1, the J gene TRBJ2-3; D is ambiguous. CDR3 residues: CASSLVVYTDTQYF. CDR3 coding DNA: TGCGCCAGCAGCTTGGTAGTTTACACAGATACGCAGTATTTT.